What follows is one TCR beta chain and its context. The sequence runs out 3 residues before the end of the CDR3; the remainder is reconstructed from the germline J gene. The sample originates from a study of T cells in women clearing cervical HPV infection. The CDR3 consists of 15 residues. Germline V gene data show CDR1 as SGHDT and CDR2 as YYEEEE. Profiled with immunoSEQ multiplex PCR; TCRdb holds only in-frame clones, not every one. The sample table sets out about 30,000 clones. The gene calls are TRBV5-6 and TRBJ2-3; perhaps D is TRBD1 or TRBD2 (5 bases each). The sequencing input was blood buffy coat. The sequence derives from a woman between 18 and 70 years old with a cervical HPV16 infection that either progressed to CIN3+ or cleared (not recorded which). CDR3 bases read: TGTGCCAGCAGCTTGGCTGGAGGCCGAGGGGAGACG. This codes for CASSLAGGRGET. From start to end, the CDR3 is CASSLAGGRGETQYF. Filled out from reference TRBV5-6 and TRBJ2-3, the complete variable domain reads DAGVTQSPTHLIKTRGQQVTLRCSPKSGHDTVSWYQQALGQGPQFIFQYYEEEERQRGNFPDRFSGHQFPNYSSELNVNALLLGDSALYLCASSLAGGRGETQYFGPGTRLTVL.